This T cell receptor (beta chain) was recorded in a study of T-cell reconstitution after alpha-beta-depleted transplantation in children. Study findings and constraints: T-cell numbers and diversity one year post-transplant derived largely from freshly generated T cells. Approximately two months post-transplant, alpha-beta T cells reportedly originated from several hundred expanded graft clones.

As regards this clonotype: The antigen is unknown.

Unique molecular identifiers were used in preparing the TCRbeta library. TCRdb reprocessed the PCR reads via MiXCR and lists one record per CDR3 protein. This table has 700,000 to 950,000 distinct CDR3 sequences, approximately 15% appearing once. V shed 0 bases and J 8 bases; nucleotides not matched to a gene: 8. This CDR3 contains 16 residues. The germline gives CDR1 LGHDT, CDR2 YNNKEL (reference sequence). The specimen comprised PBMCs, mostly from graft donor cells, sampled 360 days after TCRalphabeta/CD19-depleted stem cell transplant. The chain uses TRBV3-1 and TRBJ2-1, with 9 bases matching TRBD2. The TCR originated in a male patient younger than 18 who had a stem cell transplant for acute lymphoblastic leukemia, so the T cells may come from the graft donor. CDR3 in DNA: TGTGCCAGCAGCCAAGAATCTGGCGGGAGGGCCCATGAGCAGTTCTTC. It is translated as CASSQESGGRAHEQFF.